This T cell receptor beta chain was obtained from a study of OX40 agonist ivuxolimab in advanced cancers. General study results and limits: Among patients with partial responses at 0.1-3.0 mg/kg, clonal expansion was among the lowest. Dose levels from 0.1 to 3.0 mg/kg saw CD4+ and CD8+ blood T cells expand clonally by week 6.

The protocol was immunoSEQ multiplex PCR, while the TCRdb copy is restricted to in-frame clones and leaves out a portion. The sample includes over 35,000 clones, roughly four fifths seen only once; the top ten take roughly 23%. This clone showed up just once. Its antigen is unidentified. V was clipped by 6 bases and J by 9 bases; unmatched bases: 4. Germline V gene lookup returns CDR1 MNHEY and CDR2 SMNVEV (reference sequence). The CDR3 consists of 13 residues. Samples of blood were obtained at baseline, on cycle 4 day 1, and on cycle 7 day 1. The receptor comes from an adult with an advanced solid tumor such as melanoma, head and neck, liver or kidney cancer. The rearrangement links TRBV27 to TRBJ2-1; 11 nucleotides agree with TRBD2. Sequencing was performed on CD4+ or CD8+ T cells sorted from blood, taken in a trial of the OX40 agonist ivuxolimab. CDR3 nucleotides: TGTGCCAGCAGACCCACTAGCGGGGGTGAGCAGTTCTTC. Protein sequence: CASRPTSGGEQFF.